These T cell receptor beta chains were read from a single sample in a study of T cell changes during pregnancy in multiple sclerosis. Sequencing used immunoSEQ multiplex PCR; TCRdb keeps in-frame clones, though not all of them. The table includes about 35,000 clones, approximately 89% detected once. The sample in question was CD4+ T cells from peripheral blood mononuclear cells, obtained after pregnancy. The receptor set was obtained from a female donor in good health, enrolled as a control in a pregnancy study. Each CDR3 is given with its conserved first and last residue. Each record gives: J gene, D gene, clone size, V gene, CDR3 protein, CDR3 DNA. The D gene is left open where the match is weak. Not all rows give a size; the values are once, few, many and, for expanded clones, a class.

TRBJ2-1,TRBD1,.,TRBV19,CASQGQGNEQFF,TGTGCCAGCCAGGGACAGGGAAATGAGCAGTTCTTC
TRBJ2-7,TRBD2,.,TRBV7-8,CASSPGGRVNEQYF,TGTGCCAGCAGCCCCGGCGGGAGGGTCAACGAGCAGTACTTC
TRBJ2-4,TRBD2,.,TRBV6-5,CASSPLAGGVNIQYF,TGTGCCAGCAGTCCACTAGCGGGGGGGGTTAACATTCAGTACTTC
TRBJ1-3,TRBD1,.,TRBV28,CASSPSGRGRGNTIYF,TGTGCCAGCAGTCCCTCGGGTAGGGGGCGCGGAAACACCATATATTTT
TRBJ1-2,TRBD1,.,TRBV11-2,CASTQIPGTGYGYTF,TGTGCCAGCACCCAAATTCCCGGGACAGGATATGGCTACACCTTC
TRBJ2-1,TRBD1,once,TRBV10-3,CAIKGQEYNEQFF,TGTGCCATCAAAGGACAGGAGTACAATGAGCAGTTCTTC
TRBJ2-1,.,.,TRBV7-3,CASSDSIAAPGNEQFF,TGTGCCAGCAGCGACAGCATAGCAGCTCCTGGCAATGAGCAGTTCTTC
TRBJ2-1,.,.,TRBV5-3,CARSFLTANEQFF,TGTGCCAGAAGCTTCTTGACAGCGAATGAGCAGTTCTTC
TRBJ2-1,.,.,TRBV29-1,CMAVGYNEQFF,TGCATGGCGGTTGGCTACAATGAGCAGTTCTTC
TRBJ2-3,.,.,TRBV18,CASSPGGTASTDTQYF,TGTGCCAGCTCACCTGGCGGGACCGCTAGCACAGATACGCAGTATTTT
TRBJ2-7,.,.,TRBV5-8,CASSLDIGRQYF,TGTGCCAGCAGCTTGGACATCGGGAGGCAGTACTTC
TRBJ1-3,TRBD1,.,TRBV29-1,CSVEDLGDSGNTIYF,TGCAGCGTTGAAGATCTAGGGGACAGTGGAAACACCATATATTTT
TRBJ2-5,TRBD1,.,TRBV5-1,CASNGLGGPQETQYF,TGCGCCAGCAACGGATTAGGGGGCCCCCAAGAGACCCAGTACTTC
TRBJ1-6,.,.,TRBV19,CASSIEGGVGSPLHF,TGTGCCAGTAGTATAGAAGGAGGGGTCGGCTCACCCCTCCACTTT
TRBJ2-1,TRBD2,.,TRBV5-4,CASSRASGFNEQFF,TGTGCCAGCAGTAGGGCTAGCGGGTTCAATGAGCAGTTCTTC